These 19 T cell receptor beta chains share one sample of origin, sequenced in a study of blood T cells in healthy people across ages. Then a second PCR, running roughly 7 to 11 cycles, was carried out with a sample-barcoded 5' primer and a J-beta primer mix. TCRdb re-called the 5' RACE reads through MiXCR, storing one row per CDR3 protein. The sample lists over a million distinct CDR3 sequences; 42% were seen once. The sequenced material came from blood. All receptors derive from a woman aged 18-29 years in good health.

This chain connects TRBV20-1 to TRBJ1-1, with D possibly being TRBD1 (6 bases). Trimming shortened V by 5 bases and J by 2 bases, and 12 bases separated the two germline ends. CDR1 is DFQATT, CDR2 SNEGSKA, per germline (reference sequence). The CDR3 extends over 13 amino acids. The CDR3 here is CSARTGKNTEAFF. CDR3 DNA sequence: TGCAGTGCTCGTACAGGGAAAAACACTGAAGCTTTCTTT.

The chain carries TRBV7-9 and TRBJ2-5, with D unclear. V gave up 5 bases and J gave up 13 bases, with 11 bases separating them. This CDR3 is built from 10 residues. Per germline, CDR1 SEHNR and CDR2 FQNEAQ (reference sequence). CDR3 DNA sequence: TGTGCCAGCAGCCCACCCGTAGGGTACTTC. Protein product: CASSPPVGYF.

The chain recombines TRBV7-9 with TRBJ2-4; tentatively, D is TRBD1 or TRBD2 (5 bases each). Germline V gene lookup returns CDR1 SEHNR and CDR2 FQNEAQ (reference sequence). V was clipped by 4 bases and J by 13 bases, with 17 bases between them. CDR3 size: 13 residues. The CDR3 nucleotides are TGTGCCAGCAGCTATGGGGCATGGGGAGAGCAGTACTTC. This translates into CASSYGAWGEQYF.

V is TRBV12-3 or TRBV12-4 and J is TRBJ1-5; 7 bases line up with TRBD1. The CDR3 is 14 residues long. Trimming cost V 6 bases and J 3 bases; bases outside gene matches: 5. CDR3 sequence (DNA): TGTGCCAGCAGCTACGAGGGGGCCAATCAGCCCCAGCATTTT. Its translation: CASSYEGANQPQHF.

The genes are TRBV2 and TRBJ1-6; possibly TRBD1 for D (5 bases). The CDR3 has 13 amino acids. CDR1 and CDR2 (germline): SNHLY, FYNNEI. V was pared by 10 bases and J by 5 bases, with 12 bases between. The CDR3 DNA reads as TGTGCCACCCGACAGTCTAATAATTCACCCCTCCACTTT. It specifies CATRQSNNSPLHF. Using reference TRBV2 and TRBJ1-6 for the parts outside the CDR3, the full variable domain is EPEVTQTPSHQVTQMGQEVILRCVPISNHLYFYWYRQILGQKVEFLVSFYNNEISEKSEIFDDQFSVERPDGSNFTLKIRSTKLEDSAMYFCATRQSNNSPLHFGNGTRLTVT.

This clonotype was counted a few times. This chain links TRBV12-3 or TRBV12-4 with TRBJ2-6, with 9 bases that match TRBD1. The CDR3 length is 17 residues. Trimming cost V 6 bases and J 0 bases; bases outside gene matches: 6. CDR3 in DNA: TGTGCCAGCAGGGGGGACAGGGTGCTCTCTGGGGCCAACGTCCTGACTTTC. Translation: CASRGDRVLSGANVLTF.

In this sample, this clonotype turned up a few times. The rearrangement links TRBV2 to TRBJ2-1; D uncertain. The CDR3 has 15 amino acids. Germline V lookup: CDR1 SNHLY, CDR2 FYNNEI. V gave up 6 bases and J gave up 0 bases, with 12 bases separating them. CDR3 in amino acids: CASRFQPSSYNEQFF. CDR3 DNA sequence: TGTGCCAGCAGGTTCCAGCCGAGCTCCTACAATGAGCAGTTCTTC.

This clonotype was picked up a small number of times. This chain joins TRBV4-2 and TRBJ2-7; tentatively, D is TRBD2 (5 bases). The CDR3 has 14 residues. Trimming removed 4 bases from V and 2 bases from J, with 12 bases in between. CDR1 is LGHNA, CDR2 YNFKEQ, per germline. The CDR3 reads CASSRGLDAYEQYF. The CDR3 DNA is TGTGCCAGCAGCCGTGGACTCGATGCCTACGAGCAGTACTTC.

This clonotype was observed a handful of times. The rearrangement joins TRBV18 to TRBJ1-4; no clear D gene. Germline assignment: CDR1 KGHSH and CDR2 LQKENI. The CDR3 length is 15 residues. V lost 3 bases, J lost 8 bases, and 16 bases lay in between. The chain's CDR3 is CASSPNSGVREKLFF. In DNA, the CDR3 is TGTGCCAGCTCACCTAATTCCGGGGTCCGGGAAAAACTGTTTTTT.

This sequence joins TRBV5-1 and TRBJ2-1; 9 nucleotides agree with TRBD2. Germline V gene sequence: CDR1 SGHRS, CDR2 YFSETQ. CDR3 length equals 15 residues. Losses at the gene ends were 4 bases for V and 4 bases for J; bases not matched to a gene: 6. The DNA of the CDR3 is TGCGCCAGCAGCAAGACTAGCGGACTGTACAATGAGCAGTTCTTC. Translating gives CASSKTSGLYNEQFF.

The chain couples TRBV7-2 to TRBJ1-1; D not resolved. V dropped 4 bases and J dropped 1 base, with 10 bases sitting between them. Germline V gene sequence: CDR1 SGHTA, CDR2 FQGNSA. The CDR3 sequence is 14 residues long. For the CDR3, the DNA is TGTGCCAGCAGCTCCCAAACTACGAACACTGAAGCTTTCTTT. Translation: CASSSQTTNTEAFF.

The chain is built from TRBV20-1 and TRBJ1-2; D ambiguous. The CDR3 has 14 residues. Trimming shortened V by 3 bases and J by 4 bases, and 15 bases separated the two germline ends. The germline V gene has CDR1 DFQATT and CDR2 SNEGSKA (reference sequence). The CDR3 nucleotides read TGCAGTGCTAGCGAAAACCTAAAAGGCTATGGCTACACCTTC. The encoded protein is CSASENLKGYGYTF.

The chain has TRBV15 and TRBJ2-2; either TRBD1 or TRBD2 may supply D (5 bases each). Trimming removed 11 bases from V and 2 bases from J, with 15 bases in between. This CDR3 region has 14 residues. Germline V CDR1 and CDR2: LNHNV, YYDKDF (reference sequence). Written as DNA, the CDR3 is TGTGCCGCCGGGACCACGCTTAACACCGGGGAGCTGTTTTTT. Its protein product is CAAGTTLNTGELFF.

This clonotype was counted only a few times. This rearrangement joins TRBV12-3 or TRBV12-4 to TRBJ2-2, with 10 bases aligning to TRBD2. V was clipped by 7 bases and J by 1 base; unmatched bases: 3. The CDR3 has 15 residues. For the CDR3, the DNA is TGTGCCAGCACCCGGACTAGCGGGAACACCGGGGAGCTGTTTTTT. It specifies CASTRTSGNTGELFF.

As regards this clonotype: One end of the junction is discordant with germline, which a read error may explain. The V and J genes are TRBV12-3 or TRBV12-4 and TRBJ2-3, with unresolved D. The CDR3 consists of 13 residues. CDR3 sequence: CASSPLTADTQYF. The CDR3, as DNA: TGTGCCAGCAGCCCCCTTACGGCAGATACGCAATATTTT.

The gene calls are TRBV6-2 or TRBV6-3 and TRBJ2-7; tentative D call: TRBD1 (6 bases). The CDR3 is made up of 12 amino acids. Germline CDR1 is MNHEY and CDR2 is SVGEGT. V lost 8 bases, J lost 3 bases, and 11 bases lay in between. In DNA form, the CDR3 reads TGTGCCAGCTTCGGCAGGGGCTACGAGCAGTACTTC. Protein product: CASFGRGYEQYF.

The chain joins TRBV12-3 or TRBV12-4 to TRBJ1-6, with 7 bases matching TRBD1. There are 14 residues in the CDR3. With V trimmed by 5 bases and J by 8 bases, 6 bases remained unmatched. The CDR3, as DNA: TGTGCCAGCAGTGATGACAGGGAGCATTCACCCCTCCACTTT. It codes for CASSDDREHSPLHF.

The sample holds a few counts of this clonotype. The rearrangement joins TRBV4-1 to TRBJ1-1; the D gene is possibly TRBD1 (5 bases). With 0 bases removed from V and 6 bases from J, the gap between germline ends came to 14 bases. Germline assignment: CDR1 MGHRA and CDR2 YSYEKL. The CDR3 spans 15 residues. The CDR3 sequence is CASSQDHGGISEAFF. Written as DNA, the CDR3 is TGCGCCAGCAGCCAAGATCACGGGGGGATCTCTGAAGCTTTCTTT.

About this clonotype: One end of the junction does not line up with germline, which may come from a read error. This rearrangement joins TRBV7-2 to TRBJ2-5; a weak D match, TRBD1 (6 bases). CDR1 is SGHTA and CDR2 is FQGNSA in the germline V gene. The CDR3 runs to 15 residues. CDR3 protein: CASSLGGRPAETQYF. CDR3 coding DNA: TGTGCTAGCAGCTTAGGGGGTAGGCCCGCGGAGACCCAGTACTTC.